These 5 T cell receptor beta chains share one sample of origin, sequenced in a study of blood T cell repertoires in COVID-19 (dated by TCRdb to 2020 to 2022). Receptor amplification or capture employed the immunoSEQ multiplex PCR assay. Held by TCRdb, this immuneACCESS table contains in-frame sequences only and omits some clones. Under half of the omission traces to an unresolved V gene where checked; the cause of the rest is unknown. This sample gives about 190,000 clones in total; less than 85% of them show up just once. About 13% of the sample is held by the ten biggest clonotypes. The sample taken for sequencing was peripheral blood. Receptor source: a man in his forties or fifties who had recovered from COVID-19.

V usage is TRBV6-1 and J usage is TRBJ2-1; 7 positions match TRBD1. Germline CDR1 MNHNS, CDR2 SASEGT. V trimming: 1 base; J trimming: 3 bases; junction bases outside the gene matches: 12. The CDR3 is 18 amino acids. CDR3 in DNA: TGTGCCAGCAGTGAAGAACTCATAGGGGGCGCAGGCTACAATGAGCAGTTCTTC. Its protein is CASSEELIGGAGYNEQFF.

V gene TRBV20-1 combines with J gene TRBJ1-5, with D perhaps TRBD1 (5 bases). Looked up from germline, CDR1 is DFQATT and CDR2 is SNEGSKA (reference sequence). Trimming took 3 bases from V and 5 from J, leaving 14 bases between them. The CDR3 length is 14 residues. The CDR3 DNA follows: TGCAGTGCTAGTGACGGACACCGCGATCAGCCCCAGCATTTT. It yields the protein CSASDGHRDQPQHF.

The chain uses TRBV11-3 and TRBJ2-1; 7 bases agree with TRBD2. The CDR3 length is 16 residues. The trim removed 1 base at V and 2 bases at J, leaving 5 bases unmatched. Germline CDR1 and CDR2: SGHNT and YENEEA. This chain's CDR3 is CASSLGSGGTYNEQFF. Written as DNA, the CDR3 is TGTGCCAGCAGCTTAGGGTCCGGGGGGACCTACAATGAGCAGTTCTTC.

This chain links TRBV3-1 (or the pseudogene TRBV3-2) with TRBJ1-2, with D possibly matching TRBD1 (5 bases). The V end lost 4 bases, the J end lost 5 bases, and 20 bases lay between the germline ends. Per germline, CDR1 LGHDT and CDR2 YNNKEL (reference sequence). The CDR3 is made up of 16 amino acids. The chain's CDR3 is CASSRQFVGVGYGYTF. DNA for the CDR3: TGTGCCAGCAGCCGACAGTTTGTAGGCGTTGGGTATGGCTACACCTTC.

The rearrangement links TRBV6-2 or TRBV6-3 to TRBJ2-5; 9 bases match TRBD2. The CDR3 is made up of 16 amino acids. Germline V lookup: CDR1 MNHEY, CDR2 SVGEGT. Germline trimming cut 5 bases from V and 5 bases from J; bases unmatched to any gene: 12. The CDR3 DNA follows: TGTGCCAGCAGTCCCCAGGGCGGGAGGGCCACGGAGACCCAGTACTTC. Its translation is CASSPQGGRATETQYF.